Below are 12 T cell receptor beta chains sequenced from a single sample in a study of shared T cell receptors in the human thymus. Using immunoSEQ multiplex PCR, the repertoire was profiled, and TCRdb retains in-frame clones only, with some absent. The sample lists about 710,000 clones; roughly 86% were seen once. These data are also associated with another study on human thymus T cells.

What was sequenced was thymocytes. These TCRs come from a boy younger than two with a congenital heart defect.

The chain couples TRBV5-6 to TRBJ1-1; D is undetermined. Germline values: CDR1 SGHDT, CDR2 YYEEEE. V was trimmed by 4 bases and J by 0 bases, leaving 10 bases between them. CDR3 size: 14 residues. The CDR3 DNA reads TGTGCCAGCAGCCAGACAATTCTGAACACTGAAGCTTTCTTT. This translates into CASSQTILNTEAFF.

CDR3 sequence (DNA): TGCGCCAGCAGCTTGTCCAGTACTGAAGCTTTCTTT. Translating it yields CASSLSSTEAFF. The chain is built from TRBV5-1 and TRBJ1-1; unclear D gene. The CDR3 sequence is 12 residues long. CDR1 and CDR2 (germline): SGHRS, YFSETQ. The V and J ends lost 1 base and 5 bases respectively, with 6 bases between them.

This clone was picked up one time. The J gene is TRBJ1-2, the V gene TRBV4-3; a weak D match, TRBD1 (6 bases). CDR1 and CDR2 (germline): LGHNA, YSLEER. V dropped 4 bases and J dropped 4 bases, with 19 bases sitting between them. This CDR3 contains 16 residues. The CDR3 is CASSRKPVQGPYGYTF. CDR3 coding DNA: TGCGCCAGCAGCCGGAAACCGGTCCAGGGGCCCTATGGCTACACCTTC.

The count of this clone is one. The genes are TRBV28 and TRBJ2-5; TRBD1 might be the D (6 bases). Trimming took off 4 bases at V and 2 bases at J, with 14 bases between the two ends. Germline CDR1 reads MDHEN; CDR2 reads SYDVKM. The CDR3 sequence is 15 residues long. The CDR3 DNA is TGTGCCAGCAGTTCCGTCGACAGGCTACAAGAGACCCAGTACTTC. Translation: CASSSVDRLQETQYF. Full variable domain (rest looked up from reference TRBV28 and TRBJ2-5): DVKVTQSSRYLVKRTGEKVFLECVQDMDHENMFWYRQDPGLGLRLIYFSYDVKMKEKGDIPEGYSVSREKKERFSLILESASTNQTSMYLCASSSVDRLQETQYFGPGTRLLVL.

The chain is built from TRBV28 and TRBJ2-5; 12 nucleotides line up with TRBD2. This CDR3 has 15 residues. V shed 4 bases and J 9 bases; nucleotides not matched to a gene: 9. Looked up from germline, CDR1 is MDHEN and CDR2 is SYDVKM. The CDR3 DNA is TGTGCCAGCAGTTCCCGACTAGCGGGAGACGAGTCCCAGTACTTC. It yields the protein CASSSRLAGDESQYF. Supplemented by reference TRBV28 and TRBJ2-5, the full variable domain reads DVKVTQSSRYLVKRTGEKVFLECVQDMDHENMFWYRQDPGLGLRLIYFSYDVKMKEKGDIPEGYSVSREKKERFSLILESASTNQTSMYLCASSSRLAGDESQYFGPGTRLLVL.

V is TRBV6-5 and J is TRBJ2-1, with TRBD2 matching 8 bases. The ends lost 9 bases at V and 9 bases at J; junction bases unmatched: 10. The CDR3 has 13 residues. Looked up from germline, CDR1 is MNHEY and CDR2 is SVGAGI. Written as DNA, the CDR3 is TGTGCCAGTAAAGCGGGACTAGTCCCTGAGCAGTTCTTC. Its translation is CASKAGLVPEQFF.

The chain recombines TRBV5-8 with TRBJ1-2; 7 nucleotides align to TRBD1. With 4 bases clipped from V and 8 bases from J, the junction kept 8 bases outside the gene matches. CDR1 and CDR2 from the germline V gene are SGHTS and YDEGEE. This CDR3 is 13 amino acids long. The CDR3 DNA sequence: TGTGCCAGCAGCCCACACCAGGGGGACGGCTACACCTTC. Its translation is CASSPHQGDGYTF.

This chain links TRBV30 with TRBJ1-3; D unresolved. Germline V gene data show CDR1 as GTSNPN and CDR2 as SVGIG (reference sequence). V lost 0 bases and J 2 bases, leaving 8 bases between the germline ends. This CDR3 contains 14 residues. The CDR3 nucleotides are TGTGCCTGGAGTGTATCCTACCCTGGAAACACCATATATTTT. Residues: CAWSVSYPGNTIYF. Supplemented by reference TRBV30 and TRBJ1-3, the full variable domain reads SQTIHQWPATLVQPVGSPLSLECTVEGTSNPNLYWYRQAAGRGLQLLFYSVGIGQISSEVPQNLSASRPQDRQFILSSKKLLLSDSGFYLCAWSVSYPGNTIYFGEGSWLTVV.

The rearrangement uses TRBV30 and TRBJ2-7, with 9 bases lining up with TRBD1. Trimming at V came to 0 bases and at J to 0 bases, leaving 21 bases not matched to a gene. The CDR3 consists of 21 residues. Germline CDR1 and CDR2: GTSNPN and SVGIG (reference sequence). The CDR3 here is CAWSVPMERDRDHKPSYEQYF. The CDR3 DNA reads as TGTGCCTGGAGTGTACCAATGGAGAGGGACAGGGACCACAAGCCCTCCTACGAGCAGTACTTC.

The chain carries TRBV23-1 and TRBJ1-3; 9 nucleotides match TRBD1. TRBV23-1 is filed as an ORF, its function uncertain. Germline trimming cut 5 bases from V and 5 bases from J; bases unmatched to any gene: 4. CDR3 size: 14 residues. In DNA form, the CDR3 reads TGCGCCAGCAGTACAGGGGGCGGCCGAAACACCATATATTTT. Encoded protein: CASSTGGGRNTIYF.

In nucleotides, the CDR3 is TGTGCCAGTAGTACCCCTCAGGACAGGGGGAACAATCAGCCCCAGCATTTT. Translating gives CASSTPQDRGNNQPQHF. This sequence joins TRBV19 and TRBJ1-5, with 10 positions matching TRBD1. Germline CDR1 and CDR2: LNHDA and SQIVND (reference sequence). The V and J ends lost 4 bases and 3 bases, in that order; junction bases with no gene match: 9. The CDR3 extends over 17 amino acids.

The V call is TRBV27, the J call TRBJ1-1; D is perhaps TRBD1 (5 bases). Between the trimmed V and J ends, which lost 9 bases and 5 bases, there was a span of 16 bases. Germline loops: CDR1 MNHEY, CDR2 SMNVEV (reference sequence). The CDR3 has 13 amino acids. CDR3 protein: CARVQEGDTEAFF. The CDR3 DNA reads TGTGCCAGGGTACAGGAAGGAGATACTGAAGCTTTCTTT.